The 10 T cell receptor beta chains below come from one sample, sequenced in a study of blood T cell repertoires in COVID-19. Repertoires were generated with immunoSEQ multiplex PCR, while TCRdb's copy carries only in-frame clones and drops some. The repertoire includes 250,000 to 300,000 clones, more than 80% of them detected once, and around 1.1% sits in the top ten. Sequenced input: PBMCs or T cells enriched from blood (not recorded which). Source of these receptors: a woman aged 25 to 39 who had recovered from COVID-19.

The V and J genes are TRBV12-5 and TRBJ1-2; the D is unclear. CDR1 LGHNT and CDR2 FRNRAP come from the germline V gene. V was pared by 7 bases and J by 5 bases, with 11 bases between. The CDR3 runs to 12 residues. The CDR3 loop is CASAEEEYGYTF. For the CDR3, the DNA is TGTGCTAGTGCCGAGGAGGAGTATGGCTACACCTTC.

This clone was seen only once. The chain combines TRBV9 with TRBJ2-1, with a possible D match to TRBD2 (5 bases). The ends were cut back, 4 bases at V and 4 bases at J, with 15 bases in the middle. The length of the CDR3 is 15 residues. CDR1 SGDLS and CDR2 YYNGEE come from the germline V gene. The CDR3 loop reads CASSPTMSGYNEQFF. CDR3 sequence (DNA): TGTGCCAGCAGCCCCACTATGAGCGGATACAATGAGCAGTTCTTC.

CDR3: CASSSEIRGRGEQYF. The DNA for the CDR3 is TGTGCCAGCAGCTCAGAGATCAGGGGCCGCGGCGAGCAGTACTTC. This chain uses TRBV5-5 with TRBJ2-7; TRBD1 might be the D (6 bases). The CDR3 has 15 amino acids. The ends were cut back, 3 bases at V and 6 bases at J, with 19 bases in the middle. Germline CDR1 SGHKS, CDR2 YYEKEE (reference sequence).

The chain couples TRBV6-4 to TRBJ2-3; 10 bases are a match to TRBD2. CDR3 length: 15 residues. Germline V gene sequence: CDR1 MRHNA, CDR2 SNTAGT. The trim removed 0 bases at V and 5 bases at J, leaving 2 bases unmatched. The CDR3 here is CASSDSAGGGDTQYF. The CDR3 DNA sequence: TGTGCCAGCAGTGACTCAGCGGGAGGGGGAGATACGCAGTATTTT.

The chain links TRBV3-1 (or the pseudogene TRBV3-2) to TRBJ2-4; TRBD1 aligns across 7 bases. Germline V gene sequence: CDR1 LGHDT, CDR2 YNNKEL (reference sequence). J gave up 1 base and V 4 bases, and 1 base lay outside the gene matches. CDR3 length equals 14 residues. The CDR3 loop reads CASSPQGAKNIQYF. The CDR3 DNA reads TGTGCCAGCAGCCCACAGGGGGCCAAAAACATTCAGTACTTC.

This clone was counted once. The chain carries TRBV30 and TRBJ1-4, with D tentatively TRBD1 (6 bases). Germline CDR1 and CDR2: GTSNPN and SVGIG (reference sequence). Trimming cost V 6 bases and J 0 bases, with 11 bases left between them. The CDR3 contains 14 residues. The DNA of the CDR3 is TGTGCCTGCCGACAGGAAGCAACTAATGAAAAACTGTTTTTT. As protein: CACRQEATNEKLFF.

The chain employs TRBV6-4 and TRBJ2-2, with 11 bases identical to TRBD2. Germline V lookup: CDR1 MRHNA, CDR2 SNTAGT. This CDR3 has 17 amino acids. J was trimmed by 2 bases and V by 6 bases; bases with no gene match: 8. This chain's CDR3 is CASSVLGLAVNTGELFF. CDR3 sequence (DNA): TGTGCCAGCAGCGTACTGGGACTAGCGGTAAACACCGGGGAGCTGTTTTTT.

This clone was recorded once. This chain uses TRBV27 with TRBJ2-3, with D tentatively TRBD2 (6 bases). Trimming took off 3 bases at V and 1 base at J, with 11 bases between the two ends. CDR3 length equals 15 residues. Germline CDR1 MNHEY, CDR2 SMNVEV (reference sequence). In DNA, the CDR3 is TGTGCCAGCAGTTTGGAGGGCAGGGGCACAGATACGCAGTATTTT. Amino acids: CASSLEGRGTDTQYF.

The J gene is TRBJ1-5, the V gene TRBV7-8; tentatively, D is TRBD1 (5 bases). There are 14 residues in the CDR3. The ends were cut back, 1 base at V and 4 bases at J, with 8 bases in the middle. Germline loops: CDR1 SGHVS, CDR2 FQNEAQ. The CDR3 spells CASSLVGTNQPQHF. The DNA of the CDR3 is TGTGCCAGCAGCTTAGTAGGGACTAATCAGCCCCAGCATTTT.

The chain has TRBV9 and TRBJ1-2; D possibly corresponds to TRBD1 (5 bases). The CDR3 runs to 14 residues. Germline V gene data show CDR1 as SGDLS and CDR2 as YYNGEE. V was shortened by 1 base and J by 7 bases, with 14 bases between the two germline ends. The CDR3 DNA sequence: TGTGCCAGCAGCGTACAGGCAGGGTTTTCTGGCTACACCTTC. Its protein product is CASSVQAGFSGYTF.